This T cell receptor beta chain was captured by sequencing in a study of naive and memory T cell subsets. Findings of the study overall: In CD4 and CD8 cells, diversity dropped from naive through EMRA. Activation and differentiation may alter RNA-based TCR counts.

Both TRBC1 and TRBC2 were covered by a beta constant-region primer of two equimolar oligonucleotides. Nested alpha and beta constant-region primers with the SP2 primer drove four PCR rounds on ligated cDNA. Ligation attached a single-stranded oligonucleotide with a 12-nucleotide UMI and the SP2 primer to the cDNA 3' end. TCRdb redid the calling of the UMI-ligation and nested PCR reads with MiXCR, one entry per CDR3 protein. Of around 110,000 distinct CDR3 sequences detected, 35% to 40% appear once; the ten largest clones hold approximately 0.88%. As regards this clonotype: Its antigen is unidentified.

CMV status came from CD4+ T cell IFNgamma after overnight CMV lysate stimulation of fresh PBMCs. Germline V gene sequence: CDR1 SGHRS, CDR2 YFSETQ. The junction had 6 bases not matched to a gene; V was cut back by 4 bases and J by 3 bases. This CDR3 is built from 15 residues. Input material: central memory CD4+ T cells from blood. This TCR was sampled from a human donor in good health. The chain links TRBV5-1 to TRBJ2-7, with 11 bases aligning to TRBD1. In nucleotides, the CDR3 is TGCGCCAGCAGCATCACCGGGACAGGGGGCTACGAGCAGTACTTC. Translation: CASSITGTGGYEQYF. Together with reference TRBV5-1 and TRBJ2-7, the CDR3 gives the full variable domain: KAGVTQTPRYLIKTRGQQVTLSCSPISGHRSVSWYQQTPGQGLQFLFEYFSETQRNKGNFPGRFSGRQFSNSRSEMNVSTLELGDSALYLCASSITGTGGYEQYFGPGTRLTVT.